Listed here is a single T cell receptor beta chain. The antigen remains unidentified. Using a J-beta primer mix together with a sample-barcoded 5' primer, a second PCR was run for roughly 7 to 12 cycles. MiXCR was run by TCRdb on the 5' RACE reads, yielding one entry per CDR3 protein. The sample consists of some 1.6 million distinct CDR3 sequences, around 35% of them appearing once. CDR1 and CDR2 from the germline V gene are DFQATT and SNEGSKA (reference sequence). Trimming removed 3 bases from V and 3 bases from J, with 22 bases in between. The length of the CDR3 is 17 residues. This sample stems from a study of blood T cells in healthy people across ages. Study summary: About one barcoded TCR beta cDNA was captured per two T cells. Findings of the study overall: Reliance upon unsorted PBMCs precluded definitive naive versus antigen-experienced comparison.

The chain joins TRBV20-1 to TRBJ2-3; D tentatively reads TRBD1 or TRBD2 (6 bases each). This TCR came from a woman between 25 and 40 years old in good health. Source material: blood. CDR3 DNA: TGCAGTGCTAGCGCAAGATTGGGGGCGGGGTTAACAGATACGCAGTATTTT. It is translated as CSASARLGAGLTDTQYF.